These 32 T cell receptor beta chains were all obtained from the same sample, sequenced in a study of blood T cell repertoires in COVID-19. Clones were read by immunoSEQ multiplex PCR, and TCRdb kept only the in-frame ones, dropping some. The table lists about 480,000 clones, around 88% of them singletons. Material for sequencing was peripheral blood. These receptors all come from a woman aged 25 to 39 with acute or convalescent COVID-19.

The chain employs TRBV27 and TRBJ2-3, with 9 bases aligning to TRBD2. Germline trimming cut 3 bases from V and 6 bases from J; bases unmatched to any gene: 7. This CDR3 comprises 15 residues. The germline V gene has CDR1 MNHEY and CDR2 SMNVEV (reference sequence). This CDR3 reads CASSFRRGGPDTQYF. The CDR3 bases are TGTGCCAGCAGTTTCCGGCGGGGGGGCCCCGATACGCAGTATTTT.

This chain links TRBV19 with TRBJ1-1, with 7 bases lining up with TRBD1. There are 15 residues in the CDR3. The V segment lost 5 bases and the J segment 12 bases; nucleotides outside the gene matches: 18. CDR1 and CDR2 (germline): LNHDA, SQIVND (reference sequence). CDR3 in amino acids: CASSQHRGRTPRTFF. The CDR3 nucleotides read TGTGCCAGTAGTCAGCACAGGGGACGTACCCCAAGGACTTTCTTT.

This rearrangement joins TRBV29-1 to TRBJ2-5, with a tentative D call TRBD1 (5 bases). Trimming shortened V by 6 bases and J by 4 bases, and 12 bases separated the two germline ends. The CDR3 sequence is 12 residues long. Per the germline V gene, CDR1 is SQVTM and CDR2 is ANQGSEA. CDR3 protein: CSVTTGIETQYF. The DNA for the CDR3 is TGCAGCGTAACAACAGGTATAGAGACCCAGTACTTC.

V usage is TRBV14 and J usage is TRBJ1-1; D gene unclear. The CDR3 consists of 13 residues. Germline CDR1 SGHDN, CDR2 FVKESK. V dropped 1 base and J dropped 4 bases, with 7 bases sitting between them. The chain's CDR3 is CASSQVLSTEAFF. The DNA for the CDR3 is TGTGCCAGCAGCCAAGTGCTGAGCACTGAAGCTTTCTTT.

The V and J genes are TRBV5-1 and TRBJ2-5; D is unresolved. Trimming cost V 3 bases and J 5 bases, with 5 bases left between them. The CDR3 has 11 amino acids. The germline V gene encodes CDR1 SGHRS and CDR2 YFSETQ. The CDR3 sequence is CASSWAETQYF. DNA for the CDR3: TGCGCCAGCAGCTGGGCGGAGACCCAGTACTTC.

The chain recombines TRBV28 with TRBJ1-2; tentatively, D is TRBD1 (6 bases). The CDR3 has 15 residues. CDR1 and CDR2 from the germline V gene are MDHEN and SYDVKM. V gave up 5 bases and J gave up 0 bases, with 13 bases separating them. CDR3 coding DNA: TGTGCCAGCAGTCGACAGGTGATAGCTAACTATGGCTACACCTTC. This sequence encodes CASSRQVIANYGYTF.

CDR3 amino acids: CASSQDPGQDNNEKLFF. DNA of the CDR3: TGCGCCAGCAGCCAAGATCCGGGACAGGATAATAATGAAAAACTGTTTTTT. This chain connects TRBV4-1 to TRBJ1-4; 8 positions agree with TRBD1. The CDR3 totals 17 residues. The ends lost 0 bases at V and 4 bases at J; junction bases unmatched: 7. In germline, CDR1 is MGHRA, CDR2 YSYEKL.

The rearrangement links TRBV11-2 to TRBJ1-1; TRBD1 matches at 7 bases. Germline CDR1 and CDR2: SGHAT and FQNNGV. J gave up 1 base and V 4 bases, and 3 bases lay outside the gene matches. CDR3 length: 14 residues. CDR3 in amino acids: CASSWDRANTEAFF. CDR3 DNA: TGTGCCAGCAGCTGGGACAGAGCGAACACTGAAGCTTTCTTT.

The chain has TRBV5-1 and TRBJ1-1, with 7 bases aligning to TRBD1. Per the germline V gene, CDR1 is SGHRS and CDR2 is YFSETQ. V shed 4 bases, J shed 2 bases, and the junction held 11 bases outside the gene matches. This CDR3 is built from 16 residues. The CDR3 nucleotides are TGCGCCAGCAGCGCCGGACAGGTCGGGCGAAACACTGAAGCTTTCTTT. This codes for CASSAGQVGRNTEAFF.

DNA for the CDR3: TGCGCCAGTCAAGACGGGGGAGCTGAAGCTTTCTTT. The encoded protein is CASQDGGAEAFF. The chain employs TRBV10-1 and TRBJ1-1, with a tentative D call TRBD1 (5 bases). Germline assignment: CDR1 WNHNN and CDR2 SYGVQD (reference sequence). V was shortened by 9 bases and J by 6 bases, with 14 bases between the two germline ends. The CDR3 runs 12 residues.

The chain is built from TRBV4-1 and TRBJ2-1; 7 bases map to TRBD2. V gave up 1 base and J gave up 6 bases; unmatched junction bases: 6. The germline V gene encodes CDR1 MGHRA and CDR2 YSYEKL. There are 15 residues in the CDR3. The CDR3 loop is CASSQGAGAPNEQFF. The CDR3, as DNA: TGCGCCAGCAGCCAAGGGGCGGGAGCCCCCAATGAGCAGTTCTTC.

Worth noting for this clone: The junction differs from germline at one of its ends, possibly a read error. This rearrangement joins TRBV11-2 to TRBJ2-3, with TRBD2 identical over 7 bases. CDR1 is SGHAT, CDR2 FQNNGV, per germline. CDR3 size: 11 residues. For the CDR3, the DNA is TGTGCCAGCAGCTTAGGCGGGGGACTCAGTTTT. As protein: CASSLGGGLSF.

The V gene is TRBV30, the J gene TRBJ2-7; the match to TRBD1 covers 7 bases. V was clipped by 3 bases and J by 5 bases; unmatched bases: 7. The V gene's germline CDR1 is GTSNPN and CDR2 SVGIG (reference sequence). The CDR3 runs 13 residues. CDR3 coding DNA: TGTGCCTGGAGCGCCGGGACAGCCGACGAGCAGTACTTC. Protein product: CAWSAGTADEQYF. The whole variable domain, remainder taken from reference TRBV30 and TRBJ2-7, is SQTIHQWPATLVQPVGSPLSLECTVEGTSNPNLYWYRQAAGRGLQLLFYSVGIGQISSEVPQNLSASRPQDRQFILSSKKLLLSDSGFYLCAWSAGTADEQYFGPGTRLTVT.

This rearrangement joins TRBV19 to TRBJ1-1; tentatively, D is TRBD1 (5 bases). CDR1 is LNHDA and CDR2 is SQIVND in the germline V gene (reference sequence). V was pared by 8 bases and J by 11 bases, with 15 bases between. This CDR3 has 11 residues. CDR3 region: CASRGVSSAFF. In DNA, the CDR3 is TGTGCCAGTCGGGGGGTAAGCTCGGCTTTCTTT. Based on the CDR3 plus reference TRBV19 and TRBJ1-1, the full variable domain is DGGITQSPKYLFRKEGQNVTLSCEQNLNHDAMYWYRQDPGQGLRLIYYSQIVNDFQKGDIAEGYSVSREKKESFPLTVTSAQKNPTAFYLCASRGVSSAFFGQGTRLTVV.

This chain joins TRBV18 and TRBJ2-2, with TRBD1 matching 7 bases. The junction had 13 bases not matched to a gene; V was cut back by 6 bases and J by 3 bases. Germline V gene lookup returns CDR1 KGHSH and CDR2 LQKENI. This CDR3 has 17 residues. CDR3 nucleotides: TGTGCCAGCTCCCCAACGGAAACAGGGGAATACACCGGGGAGCTGTTTTTT. This codes for CASSPTETGEYTGELFF.

The chain is built from TRBV24-1 and TRBJ2-1; D possibly corresponds to TRBD1 (5 bases). V lost 4 bases and J lost 7, with 10 bases in between. CDR3 length equals 13 residues. From germline, CDR1 is KGHDR and CDR2 SFDVKD. The CDR3 DNA reads TGTGCCACCAGTGACCTCGACAGTAATGAGCAGTTCTTC. It yields the protein CATSDLDSNEQFF.

This rearrangement joins TRBV5-4 to TRBJ2-1, with TRBD2 identical over 11 bases. V lost 0 bases, J lost 5 bases, and 1 base stayed unmatched. The germline V gene encodes CDR1 SGHNT and CDR2 YYREEE (reference sequence). The CDR3 is 15 residues long. CDR3 bases: TGTGCCAGCAGCTTGGGACTAGCGGGAAACAATGAGCAGTTCTTC. The encoded protein is CASSLGLAGNNEQFF.

This clone was seen repeatedly, ten times or more. CDR3 DNA sequence: TGTGCCAGCAGTTACCGCAGACAGTCCCCAGGGAACACCATATATTTT. Translating it yields CASSYRRQSPGNTIYF. The chain has TRBV6-2 or TRBV6-3 and TRBJ1-3, with a possible D match to TRBD1 (5 bases). This CDR3 spans 16 amino acids. Germline assignment: CDR1 MNHEY and CDR2 SVGEGT. The ends were cut back, 2 bases at V and 7 bases at J, with 18 bases in the middle.

V and J are TRBV9 and TRBJ1-4, with D uncertain. CDR3 length equals 12 residues. The germline V gene encodes CDR1 SGDLS and CDR2 YYNGEE. The V end lost 4 bases, the J end lost 5 bases, and 6 bases lay between the germline ends. The DNA of the CDR3 is TGTGCCAGCAGCCGAGGGAATGAAAAACTGTTTTTT. Translating it yields CASSRGNEKLFF.

The chain carries TRBV28 and TRBJ1-5, with D perhaps TRBD1 (6 bases). V dropped 6 bases and J dropped 7 bases, with 16 bases sitting between them. This CDR3 is 14 amino acids long. From germline, CDR1 is MDHEN and CDR2 SYDVKM. The CDR3 coding sequence is TGTGCCAGCAGATTCGTAGGACAGTCCCAGCCCCAGCATTTT. This codes for CASRFVGQSQPQHF. Drawing the rest from reference TRBV28 and TRBJ1-5, the complete variable domain is DVKVTQSSRYLVKRTGEKVFLECVQDMDHENMFWYRQDPGLGLRLIYFSYDVKMKEKGDIPEGYSVSREKKERFSLILESASTNQTSMYLCASRFVGQSQPQHFGDGTRLSIL.

This chain links TRBV5-1 with TRBJ1-5; possibly TRBD1 for D (6 bases). CDR3 length equals 16 residues. Germline lookup yields CDR1 SGHRS and CDR2 YFSETQ. V was pared by 7 bases and J by 3 bases, with 20 bases between. The CDR3 region is CASLFKPRDINQPQHF. CDR3 nucleotide sequence: TGCGCCAGCCTATTTAAACCCCGGGACATCAATCAGCCCCAGCATTTT.

This clone was observed once. Other DNA sequences from this sample encode an identical CDR3 as well. J is TRBJ2-5 and V is TRBV2; TRBD2 agrees at 16 bases. The CDR3 spans 16 residues. V lost 3 bases and J lost 2; bases outside the gene matches: 0. Looked up from germline, CDR1 is SNHLY and CDR2 is FYNNEI. CDR3 protein: CASSEGLAGGQETQYF. As DNA, the CDR3 is TGTGCCAGCAGTGAGGGACTAGCGGGGGGGCAAGAGACCCAGTACTTC.

The V gene is TRBV28, the J gene TRBJ2-7; no clear D. The germline CDR1 and CDR2 sequences are MDHEN and SYDVKM. The CDR3 runs 14 residues. V lost 3 bases and J lost 5, with 14 bases in between. The CDR3 bases are TGTGCCAGCAGTTTGCAAGAGCCTGGTAACGAGCAGTACTTC. Its translation: CASSLQEPGNEQYF.

The chain is built from TRBV2 and TRBJ2-2; a possible D gene is TRBD2 (6 bases). From germline, CDR1 is SNHLY and CDR2 FYNNEI. The CDR3 totals 15 residues. Deletions cut 6 bases from V and 5 bases from J, with 16 bases between. CDR3 residues: CASRPTSSETGELFF. Written as DNA, the CDR3 is TGTGCCAGCAGACCAACTAGCTCGGAAACCGGGGAGCTGTTTTTT. The full variable domain, completed using reference TRBV2 and TRBJ2-2, is EPEVTQTPSHQVTQMGQEVILRCVPISNHLYFYWYRQILGQKVEFLVSFYNNEISEKSEIFDDQFSVERPDGSNFTLKIRSTKLEDSAMYFCASRPTSSETGELFFGEGSRLTVL.

As regards this clone: This CDR3 is also generated by other DNA sequences in the sample. This chain connects TRBV5-1 to TRBJ1-1, with 10 bases aligning to TRBD1. Germline trimming cut 3 bases from V and 5 bases from J; bases unmatched to any gene: 1. CDR1 is SGHRS and CDR2 is YFSETQ in the germline V gene. The CDR3 is 13 amino acids. The chain's CDR3 is CASSWTGGTEAFF. CDR3 nucleotide sequence: TGCGCCAGCAGCTGGACAGGGGGGACTGAAGCTTTCTTT.

The V call is TRBV7-3, the J call TRBJ2-1; D perhaps matches TRBD2 (7 bases). CDR1 is SGHTA and CDR2 is FQGTGA in the germline V gene. With 4 bases removed from V and 8 bases from J, the gap between germline ends came to 18 bases. The CDR3 runs to 15 residues. The CDR3 region is CASSYEGGPGYEQFF. Written as DNA, the CDR3 is TGTGCCAGCAGCTACGAGGGGGGGCCTGGTTATGAGCAGTTCTTC.

The V call is TRBV6-1, the J call TRBJ2-5, with D maybe TRBD1 (5 bases). The length of the CDR3 is 16 residues. V shed 2 bases and J shed 4 bases, with 17 bases lying between them. Germline assignment: CDR1 MNHNS and CDR2 SASEGT. The CDR3 coding sequence is TGTGCCAGCAGTGAACGTGTTGCAGGGTCGGTAGAGACCCAGTACTTC. It encodes CASSERVAGSVETQYF.

This chain connects TRBV6-6 to TRBJ1-1; 9 bases align to TRBD1. The CDR3 covers 14 residues. CDR1 is MNHNY and CDR2 is SVGAGI in the germline V gene (reference sequence). Unmatched junction bases numbered 2, after V lost 6 bases and J lost 0 bases. CDR3 sequence (DNA): TGTGCCAGCAGCCGACAGGGGGTGAACACTGAAGCTTTCTTT. Translation: CASSRQGVNTEAFF.

This clone has just one count. The gene calls are TRBV7-9 and TRBJ1-2, with a possible D match to TRBD1 (5 bases). Trimming cost V 8 bases and J 8 bases, with 15 bases left between them. This CDR3 comprises 12 residues. CDR1 is SEHNR and CDR2 is FQNEAQ in the germline V gene (reference sequence). In DNA, the CDR3 is TGTGCCAGCGGCGACCCAGGGAAGGGCTACACCTTC. It yields the protein CASGDPGKGYTF.

The rearrangement joins TRBV28 to TRBJ2-4; the D is unclear. CDR1 MDHEN and CDR2 SYDVKM come from the germline V gene. V was cut by 5 bases and J by 0 bases, with 5 bases left in between. The CDR3 spans 13 residues. In DNA form, the CDR3 reads TGTGCCAGCAGTCTTAAAGCCAAAAACATTCAGTACTTC. Protein product: CASSLKAKNIQYF.

The rearrangement joins TRBV5-1 to TRBJ2-3; D call uncertain. CDR3 size: 17 residues. V dropped 4 bases and J dropped 2 bases, with 20 bases sitting between them. Germline values: CDR1 SGHRS, CDR2 YFSETQ. CDR3 sequence reads: CASSPAFRHRNTDTQYF. The CDR3, as DNA: TGCGCCAGCAGCCCAGCCTTCCGCCACAGAAACACAGATACGCAGTATTTT.

This clone was seen just once. The chain recombines TRBV9 with TRBJ2-3, with a possible D match to TRBD1 (6 bases). V lost 0 bases and J lost 1, with 12 bases in between. Germline CDR1 is SGDLS and CDR2 is YYNGEE. The CDR3 loop spans 16 amino acids. The CDR3 loop is CASSVGATGRTDTQYF. For the CDR3, the DNA is TGTGCCAGCAGCGTAGGAGCGACAGGCCGCACAGATACGCAGTATTTT.